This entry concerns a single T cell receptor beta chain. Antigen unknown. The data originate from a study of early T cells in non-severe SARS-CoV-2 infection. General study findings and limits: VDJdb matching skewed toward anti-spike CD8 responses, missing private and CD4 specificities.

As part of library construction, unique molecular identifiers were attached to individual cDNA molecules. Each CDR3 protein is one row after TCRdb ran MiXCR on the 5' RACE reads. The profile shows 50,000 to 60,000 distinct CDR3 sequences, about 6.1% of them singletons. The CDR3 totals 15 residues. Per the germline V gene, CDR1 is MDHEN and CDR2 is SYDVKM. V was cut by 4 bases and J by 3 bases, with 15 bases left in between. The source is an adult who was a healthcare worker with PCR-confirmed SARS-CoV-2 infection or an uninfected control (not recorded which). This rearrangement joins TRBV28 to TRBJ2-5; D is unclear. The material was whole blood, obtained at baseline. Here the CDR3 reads CASSSSTLREETQYF. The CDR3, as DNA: TGTGCCAGCAGTTCGTCAACCCTACGGGAAGAGACCCAGTACTTC.